The text below deals with one T cell receptor beta chain. Its antigen is unidentified. As to time point: patch test 3, about 24 weeks after DPC sensitization. The treatment is: therapeutic diphenylcyclopropenone sensitization with weekly scalp DPC. In the source study's methods: A typical sample had roughly 87,000 TCRs, with roughly 23,224 to 690,600 overall. TCRdb called the RACE reads again in MiXCR, with one record for every CDR3 protein. TCRdb's processing, not the study's, gives the V and J calls here. The sample lists approximately 160,000 distinct CDR3 sequences; about 30% were seen once. The data were obtained in a study of human T cells and chemical hapten exposure. Across the study: The patient population, which was mostly female, had alopecia areata, totalis or universalis.

The V gene end was trimmed by 7 bases and the J gene end by 4 bases; junction bases not matched to a gene: 8. This CDR3 has 15 amino acids. Study-level points and caveats: The formation of large CDR3 similarity clusters by expanded TCRs significantly exceeded that of controls.

The V call is TRBV12-3 or TRBV12-4, the J call TRBJ2-7, with 12 nucleotides matching TRBD2. This specimen was whole blood, taken in connection with sensitization to the hapten diphenylcyclopropenone (DPC). This TCR derives from a woman under 30 with alopecia areata. Some clones in this sample may be carry-over from other donors' samples. The CDR3 loop reads CASTPGLAGPYEQYF. CDR3 nucleotides: TGTGCCAGCACCCCAGGACTAGCGGGACCTTACGAGCAGTACTTC.